The 16 T cell receptor beta chains listed next were all sequenced from one sample in a study of somatic mutations in cytotoxic T cells in rheumatoid arthritis. Profiling relied on immunoSEQ multiplex PCR, and the TCRdb table lists in-frame clones only, not all of them. The data show under 20,000 clones, 75% to 90% seen once. The sequenced material came from CD8+ T cells sorted from blood. These receptors all stem from a woman aged 40 to 50 with rheumatoid arthritis.

The rearrangement uses TRBV6-4 and TRBJ2-3, with TRBD2 as a possible D gene (6 bases). CDR3 length equals 16 residues. Trimming shortened V by 0 bases and J by 6 bases, and 16 bases separated the two germline ends. Germline CDR1 MRHNA, CDR2 SNTAGT. The chain's CDR3 is CASSDSIGTGVDTQYF. DNA of the CDR3: TGTGCCAGCAGTGACTCGATTGGGACGGGAGTGGATACGCAGTATTTT.

The CDR3: CATSRGVQSEKLFF. CDR3 DNA sequence: TGTGCCACCAGCAGAGGGGTACAGTCAGAAAAACTGTTTTTT. The chain carries TRBV15 and TRBJ1-4; D call uncertain. V dropped 1 base and J dropped 8 bases, with 11 bases sitting between them. The length of the CDR3 is 14 residues. Germline V gives CDR1 LNHNV, CDR2 YYDKDF (reference sequence).

The CDR3 here is CASSEKLVRPGGDTQYF. CDR3 in DNA: TGTGCCAGCAGTGAAAAACTTGTTCGCCCGGGCGGGGATACGCAGTATTTT. The chain recombines TRBV6-1 with TRBJ2-3; possible D gene TRBD2, 5 bases. The CDR3 sequence is 17 residues long. V was shortened by 2 bases and J by 6 bases, with 21 bases between the two germline ends. Germline assignment: CDR1 MNHNS and CDR2 SASEGT.

The chain recombines TRBV30 with TRBJ2-1; D is possibly TRBD2 (6 bases). The CDR3 sequence is 18 residues long. V was clipped by 0 bases and J by 4 bases, with 22 bases between them. Germline CDR1 GTSNPN, CDR2 SVGIG (reference sequence). This CDR3 is CAWSVLWEVGTDYNEQFF. In nucleotides, the CDR3 is TGTGCCTGGAGTGTACTTTGGGAGGTCGGAACAGATTACAATGAGCAGTTCTTC. The full variable domain, rest sourced from reference TRBV30 and TRBJ2-1, is SQTIHQWPATLVQPVGSPLSLECTVEGTSNPNLYWYRQAAGRGLQLLFYSVGIGQISSEVPQNLSASRPQDRQFILSSKKLLLSDSGFYLCAWSVLWEVGTDYNEQFFGPGTRLTVL.

Here the CDR3 reads CASSYSNSREAFF. The CDR3 coding sequence is TGTGCCAGCAGTTACTCGAATTCGAGAGAAGCTTTCTTT. The chain is built from TRBV6-6 and TRBJ1-1; D is unclear. Germline CDR1 reads MNHNY; CDR2 reads SVGAGI (reference sequence). The CDR3 is made up of 13 amino acids. V dropped 0 bases and J dropped 8 bases, with 10 bases sitting between them.

The V call is TRBV21-1, the J call TRBJ1-5; the D call of TRBD1 is as the table states it, not checked on the DNA. TRBV21-1 is a known pseudogene. The CDR3 length is 16 residues. CDR3 sequence: CASSDRTGSKGQPQHF. CDR3 nucleotides: TGTGCCAGCAGCGACCGGACAGGGTCAAAGGGCCAGCCCCAGCATTTT.

This chain connects TRBV2 to TRBJ1-4, with D maybe TRBD1 (6 bases). Trimming took off 10 bases at V and 6 bases at J, with 18 bases between the two ends. The CDR3 sequence is 14 residues long. Per the germline V gene, CDR1 is SNHLY and CDR2 is FYNNEI. The CDR3 nucleotides read TGTGCCACCCTTGCCTGGCAGGGGCATGAAAAACTGTTTTTT. Translated: CATLAWQGHEKLFF.

V is TRBV2 and J is TRBJ2-7; TRBD2 agrees at 8 bases. The CDR3 has 14 residues. CDR1 SNHLY and CDR2 FYNNEI come from the germline V gene. V shed 11 bases and J 0 bases; nucleotides not matched to a gene: 9. CDR3 nucleotide sequence: TGTGCCCTCACGGAGGCGGGGGGCTCCTACGAGCAGTACTTC. Translation gives CALTEAGGSYEQYF.

A single count supports this clone. The rearrangement joins TRBV7-9 to TRBJ1-3; tentatively, D is TRBD1 (5 bases). This CDR3 spans 15 amino acids. Trimming removed 6 bases at V and 3 bases at J, with 15 bases between. Germline loops: CDR1 SEHNR, CDR2 FQNEAQ (reference sequence). CDR3 coding DNA: TGTGCCAGCAGTCACACGGGGGGTAATGGAAACACCATATATTTT. Translated, it gives CASSHTGGNGNTIYF.

The chain recombines TRBV18 with TRBJ1-5; tentatively, D is TRBD1 (6 bases). The CDR3 consists of 16 residues. V lost 5 bases and J lost 0, with 14 bases in between. Per the germline V gene, CDR1 is KGHSH and CDR2 is LQKENI. CDR3 loop: CASSVAGGYSNQPQHF. CDR3 sequence (DNA): TGTGCCAGCTCAGTCGCGGGGGGCTATAGCAATCAGCCCCAGCATTTT.

V gene TRBV2 combines with J gene TRBJ2-3; 11 bases agree with TRBD2. CDR3 length: 15 residues. Germline trimming cut 2 bases from V and 4 bases from J; bases unmatched to any gene: 2. Germline V lookup: CDR1 SNHLY, CDR2 FYNNEI. CDR3 coding DNA: TGTGCCAGCAGTGAAATAGCGGGAGGGTCAGATACGCAGTATTTT. It yields the protein CASSEIAGGSDTQYF.

CDR3 amino acids: CASSQGGTTSQYF. CDR3 coding DNA: TGTGCCAGCAGCCAAGGGGGGACTACTTCGCAGTATTTT. The chain recombines TRBV6-5 with TRBJ2-3; a weak D match, TRBD2 (7 bases). Germline V gene lookup returns CDR1 MNHEY and CDR2 SVGAGI. This CDR3 is 13 amino acids long. V was cut by 6 bases and J by 10 bases, with 17 bases left in between.

This chain joins TRBV9 and TRBJ2-1; tentative D call: TRBD1 (5 bases). V lost 4 bases to trimming and J lost 1 base, with 12 bases between them. The CDR3 totals 15 residues. Germline V gives CDR1 SGDLS, CDR2 YYNGEE. This chain's CDR3 is CASSSDQGSYNEQFF. DNA of the CDR3: TGTGCCAGCAGCTCAGACCAGGGATCCTACAATGAGCAGTTCTTC. Combining the CDR3 with reference TRBV9 and TRBJ2-1 gives the whole variable domain DSGVTQTPKHLITATGQRVTLRCSPRSGDLSVYWYQQSLDQGLQFLIQYYNGEERAKGNILERFSAQQFPDLHSELNLSSLELGDSALYFCASSSDQGSYNEQFFGPGTRLTVL.

The chain's CDR3 is CASDISSSEQYF. The CDR3 region has the DNA TGTGCCAGCGATATAAGTAGCAGCGAGCAGTACTTC. The rearrangement uses TRBV2 and TRBJ2-7, with D unclear. Trimming stripped 8 bases from V and 6 bases from J, with 14 bases between. The germline gives CDR1 SNHLY, CDR2 FYNNEI. This CDR3 region has 12 residues.

This rearrangement joins TRBV10-2 to TRBJ2-7; 10 bases are a match to TRBD2. CDR3 length: 14 residues. V shed 2 bases and J 4 bases; nucleotides not matched to a gene: 2. The V gene's germline CDR1 is WSHSY and CDR2 SAAADI. The CDR3 bases are TGCGCCAGCAGTGAGGCTAGCGGGAGATACGAGCAGTACTTC. Its translation is CASSEASGRYEQYF.

The rearrangement uses TRBV28 and TRBJ1-4, with D unresolved. Trimming left V 7 bases short and J 3 bases short, with 12 bases between. The CDR3 is made up of 14 amino acids. The germline CDR1 and CDR2 sequences are MDHEN and SYDVKM. The CDR3 sequence is CASTRAGANEKLFF. CDR3 nucleotide sequence: TGTGCCAGCACCCGTGCCGGGGCTAATGAAAAACTGTTTTTT.